The T cell receptor beta chain described here comes from a study of blood T cell repertoires in COVID-19. Study background: PBMCs, B-cell-depleted T cells, or T cells were the source of the cDNA or gDNA that made up the material.

V dropped 1 base and J dropped 4; count of bases not matched to a gene: 3. CDR1 is MGHRA, CDR2 YSYEKL, per germline. The CDR3 loop spans 15 amino acids. This clone was seen only once. Sequenced by immunoSEQ multiplex PCR; TCRdb stores in-frame clones only, minus some. Of around 180,000 clones in the sample, 85% to 90% are singletons; the top ten hold approximately 2.1%. Material: PBMCs or T cells enriched from blood (not recorded which). The rearrangement uses TRBV4-1 and TRBJ2-2; 7 nucleotides align to TRBD1. This sequence originates from a woman aged 40 to 49 with acute COVID-19. CDR3 coding DNA: TGCGCCAGCAGCCAAGGACAGGGAGTCACCGGGGAGCTGTTTTTT. Amino acids: CASSQGQGVTGELFF.